This TCR beta chain originates from a study of post-analysis software for immune sequencing data. Study-wide context: Patients with relapsing-remitting, secondary progressive and progressive-relapsing multiple sclerosis courses were all represented. Study-wide results and limits: The normalized Chao1 diversity of multiple sclerosis patients was significantly lower than that of controls. TRBV segments more frequent in patients than in controls numbered a few and included TRBV5-6, TRBV5-1 and TRBV20-1.

This clonotype was picked up a small number of times. Its target is unknown. Sequencing libraries made from TCR beta cDNA carried unique molecular identifiers. Between roughly 0.95 and 10 million T cells gave rise to some 470,000 cDNA molecules. TCRdb itself ran the PCR reads through MiXCR, one entry per CDR3 protein. The sample records 160,000 or so distinct CDR3 sequences, around 36% being singletons. After removal of 2 bases from V and 5 bases from J, the junction contained 5 bases not matched to a gene. Germline V lookup: CDR1 SGDLS, CDR2 YYNGEE. The CDR3 totals 15 residues. The chain has TRBV9 and TRBJ2-1; 9 bases line up with TRBD2. Here the sequenced sample was blood, taken after autologous hematopoietic stem cell transplantation. The clonotype originates from a girl aged 10 to 17 with multiple sclerosis. The DNA for the CDR3 is TGTGCCAGCAGCGTCCATAGCGGGAGCAACAATGAGCAGTTCTTC. It yields the protein CASSVHSGSNNEQFF.